A single sample gave rise to the 23 T cell receptor beta chains below, sequenced in a study of CD8 T cells in ankylosing spondylitis. MiXCR, run by TCRdb on the 5' RACE reads, gives a single entry per CDR3 protein. The sample holds around 150,000 distinct CDR3 sequences, 15% to 20% seen once. Sequenced: blood, either unsorted or a sorted T cell fraction (not recorded which). Receptor source: a male donor with ankylosing spondylitis or in good health (not recorded which).

As regards this clonotype: A much larger clone lies a single base off, so this may be a read error. The chain has TRBV19 and TRBJ2-2; 7 bases line up with TRBD2. The CDR3 is made up of 15 amino acids. Germline CDR1 LNHDA, CDR2 SQIVND (reference sequence). The CDR3 DNA is TGTGCCAGTAGTATCGCTAGCGGCCACACCGGGGCGCTGTTTTTT. This translates into CASSIASGHTGALFF.

J is TRBJ2-7 and V is TRBV11-2; TRBD1 aligns across 9 bases. The germline V gene encodes CDR1 SGHAT and CDR2 FQNNGV. The CDR3 consists of 16 residues. V trimming: 6 bases; J trimming: 2 bases; junction bases outside the gene matches: 11. CDR3 DNA sequence: TGTGCCAGCAGACGTCCGGGACAGGGCGGAACCTACGAGCAGTACTTC. Translating gives CASRRPGQGGTYEQYF.

The rearrangement uses TRBV5-8 and TRBJ2-2; D is unresolved. The CDR3 contains 15 residues. Germline lookup yields CDR1 SGHTS and CDR2 YDEGEE. Trimming cost V 2 bases and J 0 bases, with 8 bases left between them. The CDR3 sequence: CASSFDPANTGELFF. The CDR3 DNA follows: TGTGCCAGCAGCTTCGATCCAGCGAACACCGGGGAGCTGTTTTTT. The variable domain in full, completed from reference TRBV5-8 and TRBJ2-2, reads EAGVTQSPTHLIKTRGQQATLRCSPISGHTSVYWYQQALGLGLQFLLWYDEGEERNRGNFPPRFSGRQFPNYSSELNVNALELEDSALYLCASSFDPANTGELFFGEGSRLTVL.

This clonotype was seen at least ten times. V gene TRBV6-1 combines with J gene TRBJ1-5, with 8 nucleotides matching TRBD1. This CDR3 has 13 amino acids. CDR1 and CDR2 from the germline V gene are MNHNS and SASEGT. J lost 5 bases, V lost 6 bases, and 3 bases had no gene match. CDR3 sequence (DNA): TGTGCCAGCAGAGGACAGGGTCATCAGCCCCAGCATTTT. This sequence encodes CASRGQGHQPQHF.

This clonotype was recorded at least ten times. This chain connects TRBV27 to TRBJ2-3, with 9 bases fitting TRBD2. V dropped 4 bases and J dropped 3; count of bases not matched to a gene: 14. Germline CDR1 and CDR2: MNHEY and SMNVEV (reference sequence). CDR3 length: 18 residues. CDR3 in DNA: TGTGCCAGCAGTTCTATGACCTCAGGACTAGCGAAGACAGATACGCAGTATTTT. Protein product: CASSSMTSGLAKTDTQYF.

V usage is TRBV5-1 and J usage is TRBJ2-3; D may be TRBD2 (5 bases). Germline values: CDR1 SGHRS, CDR2 YFSETQ. CDR3 size: 15 residues. V was shortened by 3 bases and J by 2 bases, with 13 bases between the two germline ends. The CDR3 DNA follows: TGCGCCAGCAGCTCTCAAGCGGCCATCACAGATACGCAGTATTTT. Protein: CASSSQAAITDTQYF. The whole variable domain, remainder taken from reference TRBV5-1 and TRBJ2-3, is KAGVTQTPRYLIKTRGQQVTLSCSPISGHRSVSWYQQTPGQGLQFLFEYFSETQRNKGNFPGRFSGRQFSNSRSEMNVSTLELGDSALYLCASSSQAAITDTQYFGPGTRLTVL.

Details on this clonotype: Being one base from a much bigger clone, this may be a read error. The gene calls are TRBV10-3 and TRBJ1-4, with 12 bases identical to TRBD1. CDR3 size: 17 residues. Germline CDR1 reads ENHRY; CDR2 reads SYGVKD. V dropped 6 bases and J dropped 4; count of bases not matched to a gene: 9. CDR3 DNA: TGTGCCATCAGGAGCGGGGACAGGGGGCCCTGTAATGAAAAACTGTTTTTT. It is translated as CAIRSGDRGPCNEKLFF.

This clonotype was seen more than once but under ten times. The rearrangement joins TRBV2 to TRBJ2-7; 12 bases line up with TRBD2. Trimming cost V 2 bases and J 9 bases; bases outside gene matches: 8. The CDR3 has 15 residues. Germline V lookup: CDR1 SNHLY, CDR2 FYNNEI. The CDR3 loop is CASSEFGLAGLGQYF. The CDR3 DNA sequence: TGTGCCAGCAGTGAATTCGGACTAGCGGGACTGGGGCAGTACTTC.

The CDR3 sequence: CASSLSFLPWSNQPQHF. DNA for the CDR3: TGTGCCAGCAGTTTATCGTTCCTCCCTTGGAGCAATCAGCCCCAGCATTTT. This chain uses TRBV27 with TRBJ1-5, with D hard to call. Between the trimmed V and J ends, which lost 0 bases and 1 base, there was a span of 13 bases. Germline V lookup: CDR1 MNHEY, CDR2 SMNVEV (reference sequence). The CDR3 runs to 17 residues.

This clonotype was picked up many times. The chain employs TRBV10-3 and TRBJ2-3; 10 bases line up with TRBD2. The junction had 2 bases not matched to a gene; V was cut back by 2 bases and J by 3 bases. The germline V gene encodes CDR1 ENHRY and CDR2 SYGVKD. CDR3 length: 15 amino acids. CDR3: CAISETSGNTDTQYF. CDR3 in DNA: TGTGCCATCAGTGAGACTAGCGGGAATACAGATACGCAGTATTTT.

The rearrangement links TRBV18 to TRBJ2-1; D may match TRBD1 or TRBD2 (5 bases each). Germline CDR1 is KGHSH and CDR2 is LQKENI. Trimming cost V 1 base and J 5 bases, with 12 bases left between them. The CDR3 covers 15 residues. CDR3 residues: CASSPLGRDDNEQFF. CDR3 sequence (DNA): TGTGCCAGCTCACCACTTGGCCGGGACGACAATGAGCAGTTCTTC. Full variable domain (rest looked up from reference TRBV18 and TRBJ2-1): NAGVMQNPRHLVRRRGQEARLRCSPMKGHSHVYWYRQLPEEGLKFMVYLQKENIIDESGMPKERFSAEFPKEGPSILRIQQVVRGDSAAYFCASSPLGRDDNEQFFGPGTRLTVL.

In this sample, this clonotype turned up many times. The chain couples TRBV10-3 to TRBJ2-1; D is unresolved. The CDR3 is made up of 12 amino acids. Trimming removed 0 bases at V and 10 bases at J, with 7 bases between. Germline CDR1 and CDR2: ENHRY and SYGVKD. CDR3 nucleotides: TGTGCCATCAGTGAGTCGAGTTACGAGCAGTTCTTC. Residues: CAISESSYEQFF.

There are many counts of this clonotype. CDR3 residues: CASSPSGTPKYF. The CDR3 nucleotides are TGTGCCAGCAGCCCATCCGGGACCCCAAAGTACTTC. The rearrangement joins TRBV12-3 or TRBV12-4 to TRBJ2-5; D possibly matches TRBD1 or TRBD2 (5 bases each). V gave up 6 bases and J gave up 12 bases, with 17 bases separating them. The CDR3 spans 12 residues.

The chain uses TRBV6-5 and TRBJ1-2, with 12 bases lining up with TRBD1. The germline gives CDR1 MNHEY, CDR2 SVGAGI. After removal of 0 bases from V and 6 bases from J, the junction contained 2 bases not matched to a gene. This CDR3 is built from 15 residues. The CDR3 spells CASSYSGTGGDGYTF. The CDR3, as DNA: TGTGCCAGCAGTTACTCCGGGACAGGGGGCGATGGCTACACCTTC.

This clonotype occurred many times. This chain links TRBV5-1 with TRBJ1-1, with 7 positions matching TRBD1. The germline gives CDR1 SGHRS, CDR2 YFSETQ. J lost 1 base, V lost 3 bases, and 12 bases had no gene match. The CDR3 extends over 17 amino acids. The CDR3 sequence: CASSSPTGDAWNTEAFF. The CDR3 DNA sequence: TGCGCCAGCAGCTCGCCCACAGGGGACGCCTGGAACACTGAAGCTTTCTTT.

The chain has TRBV10-3 and TRBJ2-1; TRBD2 matches at 9 bases. V shed 1 base, J shed 3 bases, and the junction held 4 bases outside the gene matches. Looked up from germline, CDR1 is ENHRY and CDR2 is SYGVKD. The CDR3 covers 16 residues. The CDR3 loop reads CAISEWEREVYNEQFF. In nucleotides, the CDR3 is TGTGCCATCAGTGAGTGGGAGCGGGAGGTCTACAATGAGCAGTTCTTC.

This clonotype was seen repeatedly, ten times or more. The chain joins TRBV29-1 to TRBJ1-1; a weak D match, TRBD1 (5 bases). V lost 4 bases and J 3 bases, leaving 6 bases between the germline ends. Germline CDR1 and CDR2: SQVTM and ANQGSEA. The CDR3 length is 11 residues. Here the CDR3 DNA reads TGCAGCGTTGGAGGGGACACTGAAGCTTTCTTT. Amino acids: CSVGGDTEAFF.

This chain connects TRBV6-5 to TRBJ2-1; D possibly corresponds to TRBD2 (5 bases). Trimming removed 0 bases from V and 3 bases from J, with 12 bases in between. Germline V gene data show CDR1 as MNHEY and CDR2 as SVGAGI. The CDR3 has 16 amino acids. The chain's CDR3 is CASSYSGGPGYNEQFF. The DNA for the CDR3 is TGTGCCAGCAGTTACTCTGGCGGGCCGGGCTACAATGAGCAGTTCTTC.

This clonotype has just a few counts. CDR3: CASSQDPVPGETQYF. The CDR3, as DNA: TGTGCCAGCAGCCAAGATCCGGTACCAGGGGAGACCCAGTACTTC. The chain joins TRBV4-2 to TRBJ2-5; D is perhaps TRBD1 (5 bases). There are 15 residues in the CDR3. V lost 0 bases and J lost 5, with 13 bases in between. Germline V lookup: CDR1 LGHNA, CDR2 YNFKEQ.

The CDR3 DNA sequence: TGCGCCAGCAGCTCTGGACAGGTCCTATCTGAAAAACTGTTTTTT. Encoded protein: CASSSGQVLSEKLFF. This chain uses TRBV5-1 with TRBJ1-4; 7 bases are a match to TRBD1. CDR1 and CDR2 from the germline V gene are SGHRS and YFSETQ. The CDR3 length is 15 residues. Trimming removed 3 bases from V and 7 bases from J; junction bases left unmatched: 9.

J is TRBJ1-1 and V is TRBV14; a weak D match, TRBD1 (5 bases). Germline loops: CDR1 SGHDN, CDR2 FVKESK. The CDR3 is 15 amino acids. The ends were cut back, 3 bases at V and 6 bases at J, with 17 bases in the middle. In DNA form, the CDR3 reads TGTGCCAGCAGCCAGGGACCTCCAGAGGGGCCTGAAGCTTTCTTT. It yields the protein CASSQGPPEGPEAFF.

This clonotype was recorded many times. This chain joins TRBV20-1 and TRBJ1-6; no definite D call. The germline V gene has CDR1 DFQATT and CDR2 SNEGSKA (reference sequence). The CDR3 runs 16 residues. V gave up 6 bases and J gave up 4 bases, with 19 bases separating them. This CDR3 reads CSAKDEKDPYNSPLHF. As DNA, the CDR3 is TGCAGTGCAAAGGACGAAAAAGACCCATATAATTCACCCCTCCACTTT.

The chain uses TRBV20-1 and TRBJ2-4; D is possibly TRBD1 (6 bases). CDR1 and CDR2 (germline): DFQATT, SNEGSKA (reference sequence). The V end lost 1 base, the J end lost 7 bases, and 23 bases lay between the germline ends. This CDR3 contains 17 residues. CDR3 protein: CSARVPHPSGVVNIQYF. The DNA for the CDR3 is TGCAGTGCTAGAGTCCCCCATCCCTCAGGGGTAGTGAACATTCAGTACTTC.